This T cell receptor (beta chain) was observed in a study of shared T cell receptors in the human thymus. This table comes from immunoSEQ multiplex PCR, and its TCRdb copy is limited to in-frame clones, with some not included. This table has about 660,000 clones, about 87% appearing once. CDR3 size: 13 residues. Germline lookup yields CDR1 LNHDA and CDR2 SQIVND (reference sequence). V lost 5 bases and J lost 5, with 13 bases in between. The sample was also linked to a second study, of human thymus T cells. From that report: Finnish infants who were healthy and having corrective surgery for congenital heart defects made up the donors.

Sequenced material: thymocytes. The sequence was obtained from a boy younger than two with a congenital heart defect. The gene calls are TRBV19 and TRBJ2-7; D is perhaps TRBD1 (6 bases). In DNA form, the CDR3 reads TGTGCCAGTAGTCGGGACACGATGAACGAGCAGTACTTC. Translating gives CASSRDTMNEQYF.